The T cell receptor (beta chain) under discussion was sequenced for a study of OX40 agonist ivuxolimab in advanced cancers. Study background: Partial responses were achieved by three patients, one with hepatocellular carcinoma and two with cutaneous melanoma.

Using immunoSEQ multiplex PCR, the repertoire was profiled, and TCRdb retains in-frame clones only, with some absent. The data show approximately 69,000 clones, around four fifths seen once. Sampled blood was obtained at baseline, cycle 4 day 1, and cycle 7 day 1. CDR1 is SGDLS, CDR2 YYNGEE, per germline. This CDR3 is 11 amino acids long. Trimming cost V 3 bases and J 13 bases, with 13 bases left between them. This receptor was identified in an adult with an advanced solid tumor such as melanoma, head and neck, liver or kidney cancer. The J gene is TRBJ1-1, the V gene TRBV9; D is uncertain. Here the sequenced sample was CD4+ or CD8+ T cells sorted from blood, taken in a trial of the OX40 agonist ivuxolimab. CDR3 coding DNA: TGTGCCAGCAGCGGAGGTGGAGTAGTTTTCTTT. Its protein product is CASSGGGVVFF. Together with reference TRBV9 and TRBJ1-1, the CDR3 gives the full variable domain: DSGVTQTPKHLITATGQRVTLRCSPRSGDLSVYWYQQSLDQGLQFLIQYYNGEERAKGNILERFSAQQFPDLHSELNLSSLELGDSALYFCASSGGGVVFFGQGTRLTVV.